Each of the 20 T cell receptor beta chains below was sequenced from the same sample in a study of Graves' ophthalmopathy and Graves' hyperthyroidism. The sequenced template was RNA, covering the TCR beta CDR3 region. HTBI primers served in a first-round RT-PCR, which a second-round multiplex PCR followed. TCRdb ran MiXCR on the multiplex PCR reads and lists one entry per CDR3 protein. The profile covers about 740,000 distinct CDR3 sequences, with 40% appearing a single time and roughly 46% taken by the ten largest. The sample consisted of peripheral blood. These receptors all stem from an adult man with Graves' ophthalmopathy.

The rearrangement links TRBV19 to TRBJ1-5, with 10 bases that match TRBD1. The CDR3 is 16 residues long. V dropped 7 bases and J dropped 5; count of bases not matched to a gene: 11. Germline V gives CDR1 LNHDA, CDR2 SQIVND (reference sequence). Here the CDR3 DNA reads TGTGCCAGTACTAAACCTCGGACAGGGGGACATCAGCCCCAGCATTTT. It translates to CASTKPRTGGHQPQHF.

The chain recombines TRBV2 with TRBJ2-7; 8 bases map to TRBD1. The germline V gene encodes CDR1 SNHLY and CDR2 FYNNEI. The CDR3 length is 16 residues. J lost 4 bases, V lost 5 bases, and 13 bases had no gene match. CDR3 nucleotides: TGTGCCAGCAGTCCCCACGCAGGGGGCGCTTCTTACGAGCAGTACTTC. Its protein is CASSPHAGGASYEQYF.

This clonotype came up many times. The chain has TRBV29-1 and TRBJ2-7; 10 bases match TRBD1. The J segment lost 5 bases and the V segment lost 7 bases, leaving 8 bases of the junction unmatched. This CDR3 spans 13 amino acids. CDR1 is SQVTM, CDR2 ANQGSEA, per germline. The CDR3: CSGRGTGVNEQYF. The CDR3, as DNA: TGCAGCGGAAGGGGGACAGGGGTAAACGAGCAGTACTTC.

The chain couples TRBV7-9 to TRBJ2-3, with 8 bases that match TRBD2. The trim removed 1 base at V and 2 bases at J, leaving 8 bases unmatched. Germline V gene data show CDR1 as SEHNR and CDR2 as FQNEAQ (reference sequence). The CDR3 is made up of 17 amino acids. The CDR3 region is CASSLDLWREDTDTQYF. The DNA of the CDR3 is TGTGCCAGCAGCTTAGATCTGTGGCGGGAGGACACAGATACGCAGTATTTT.

CDR3 coding DNA: TGTGCCATCAGTGACGGGAGGGGGGACACGAATGAAAAACTGTTTTTT. It codes for CAISDGRGDTNEKLFF. The chain carries TRBV10-3 and TRBJ1-4, with a weak D call TRBD1 (6 bases). The CDR3 is made up of 16 amino acids. The V and J ends lost 3 bases and 5 bases respectively, with 16 bases between them. The germline CDR1 and CDR2 sequences are ENHRY and SYGVKD.

The chain links TRBV14 to TRBJ1-1, with D perhaps matching TRBD1 (5 bases). V was clipped by 3 bases and J by 5 bases, with 13 bases between them. Germline values: CDR1 SGHDN, CDR2 FVKESK. This CDR3 comprises 14 residues. The CDR3, as DNA: TGTGCCAGCAGCCACATACAGCGGGGGACTGAAGCTTTCTTT. Encoded protein: CASSHIQRGTEAFF. The variable domain in full, with the rest retrieved from reference TRBV14 and TRBJ1-1, is EAGVTQFPSHSVIEKGQTVTLRCDPISGHDNLYWYRRVMGKEIKFLLHFVKESKQDESGMPNNRFLAERTGGTYSTLKVQPAELEDSGVYFCASSHIQRGTEAFFGQGTRLTVV.

This clonotype was counted ten times or more. Lacking the conserved final phenylalanine or tryptophan, this CDR3 likely reflects a read error. It is unclear where the CDR3 begins or ends on the DNA, so no DNA is shown, and the CDR3 is as TCRdb lists it. This chain connects TRBV7-3 to TRBJ1-4; the D call in the table, TRBD1, was not verified against the DNA. Germline V gene lookup returns CDR1 SGHTA and CDR2 FQGTGA. Termini included, the CDR3 measures 8 amino acids. CDR3 loop: CASSTPGQ.

For this clonotype: One junction end does not reproduce the germline sequence, and a read error may be involved. The rearrangement links TRBV24-1 to TRBJ1-5; TRBD1 agrees at 7 bases. Germline V gene sequence: CDR1 KGHDR, CDR2 SFDVKD. The CDR3 contains 17 residues. CDR3 region: CASSSTSPQGNDQPQHF. CDR3 bases: TGTGCCAGCAGTTCGACATCGCCACAGGGGAACGATCAGCCCCAGCATTTT.

The rearrangement joins TRBV6-1 to TRBJ1-2, with 9 bases lining up with TRBD1. Germline CDR1 and CDR2: MNHNS and SASEGT. The CDR3 consists of 16 residues. The J segment lost 0 bases and the V segment lost 6 bases, leaving 8 bases of the junction unmatched. CDR3 nucleotide sequence: TGTGCCAGCAGGAAAAGGACAGGGGCCACTAACTATGGCTACACCTTC. Translation gives CASRKRTGATNYGYTF.

Points on this clonotype: Mismatch with germline at one junction end may stem from a read error. The gene calls are TRBV10-3 and TRBJ1-1; 9 bases line up with TRBD1. CDR3 length: 14 amino acids. CDR1 is ENHRY, CDR2 SYGVKD, per germline. The CDR3: CASSSHVGQGEAFF. CDR3 coding DNA: TGTGCCAGCAGTTCTCACGTCGGACAGGGGGAAGCTTTCTTT.

The V call is TRBV20-1, the J call TRBJ1-1; no clear D gene. The CDR3 is made up of 14 amino acids. Germline V gene data show CDR1 as DFQATT and CDR2 as SNEGSKA (reference sequence). DNA for the CDR3: TGCAGGCCCGAGGCAGATACCATGAACACTGAAGCTTTCTTT. Its protein product is CRPEADTMNTEAFF.

The rearrangement links TRBV20-1 to TRBJ1-2; D not resolved. V was pared by 3 bases and J by 1 base, with 12 bases between. Germline-derived CDR1 and CDR2 are DFQATT and SNEGSKA (reference sequence). CDR3 length: 14 residues. The CDR3 reads CSARNGEGNYGYTF. CDR3 nucleotide sequence: TGCAGTGCTAGGAACGGGGAGGGTAACTATGGCTACACCTTC.

About this clonotype itself: A read error is possible here, since a much larger clone lies one base away. The V gene is TRBV7-2, the J gene TRBJ1-1; D is unclear. Per germline, CDR1 SGHTA and CDR2 FQGNSA. The CDR3 loop spans 12 amino acids. The CDR3 DNA reads TGTGCCGGCAGCTTACCCCACACTGAAGCTTTCTTT. Encoded protein: CAGSLPHTEAFF.

In its sample, this clonotype was seen many times. The chain joins TRBV29-1 to TRBJ1-2, with D hard to call. The CDR3 consists of 12 residues. Trimming shortened V by 4 bases and J by 5 bases, and 11 bases separated the two germline ends. Germline V gives CDR1 SQVTM, CDR2 ANQGSEA. The CDR3 loop reads CSVALGEYGYTF. The CDR3 DNA is TGCAGCGTTGCGTTGGGAGAGTATGGCTACACCTTC. Variable domain in full (rest from reference TRBV29-1 and TRBJ1-2): SAVISQKPSRDICQRGTSLTIQCQVDSQVTMMFWYRQQPGQSLTLIATANQGSEATYESGFVIDKFPISRPNLTFSTLTVSNMSPEDSSIYLCSVALGEYGYTFGSGTRLTVV.

The V and J genes are TRBV25-1 and TRBJ1-4, with TRBD1 identical over 7 bases. The CDR3 length is 13 residues. Germline CDR1 is MGHDK and CDR2 is SYGVNS. Germline trimming cut 6 bases from V and 7 bases from J; bases unmatched to any gene: 5. The CDR3 loop is CASRETGPEKLFF. The DNA for the CDR3 is TGTGCCAGCAGGGAGACAGGGCCTGAAAAACTGTTTTTT.

About this clonotype: Because it lacks the conserved phenylalanine or tryptophan at the end, this CDR3 is likely a read error. The chain carries TRBV29-1 and TRBJ1-2; TRBD1 might be the D (5 bases). V was pared by 7 bases and J by 4 bases, with 19 bases between. Germline assignment: CDR1 SQVTM and CDR2 ANQGSEA. This CDR3 spans 14 amino acids. The DNA for the CDR3 is TGCAGCGCTCCGGCGGGGGAGTTTCGCTATGGCTACACCCTT. Protein product: CSAPAGEFRYGYTL.

This clonotype appeared a few times. This sequence joins TRBV7-8 and TRBJ1-1; perhaps TRBD1 as D (5 bases). This CDR3 is 15 amino acids long. The germline V gene has CDR1 SGHVS and CDR2 FQNEAQ. With 2 bases removed from V and 1 base from J, the gap between germline ends came to 11 bases. The CDR3 DNA follows: TGTGCCAGCAGCTTATCGGGACGGAGGAACACTGAAGCTTTCTTT. Its translation: CASSLSGRRNTEAFF. The full variable domain, in which reference TRBV7-8 and TRBJ1-1 provide the parts outside the CDR3, is GAGVSQSPRYKVAKRGQDVALRCDPISGHVSLFWYQQALGQGPEFLTYFQNEAQLDKSGLPSDRFFAERPEGSVSTLKIQRTQQEDSAVYLCASSLSGRRNTEAFFGQGTRLTVV.

The rearrangement joins TRBV25-1 to TRBJ2-2; no firm D call. The CDR3 has 10 residues. In germline, CDR1 is MGHDK, CDR2 SYGVNS. The CDR3 spells CDIIGGELFF. CDR3 bases: TGTGACATCATCGGCGGGGAGCTGTTTTTT.

This clonotype was recorded many times. This rearrangement joins TRBV10-3 to TRBJ2-2; D possibly corresponds to TRBD1 (7 bases). From germline, CDR1 is ENHRY and CDR2 SYGVKD. The CDR3 is 14 amino acids. V was clipped by 11 bases and J by 0 bases, with 13 bases between them. The CDR3 protein is CAARGTANTGELFF. In DNA, the CDR3 is TGTGCCGCCCGCGGGACAGCGAACACCGGGGAGCTGTTTTTT.

A remark on this clonotype: One end of the junction varies from germline; a read error may be responsible. The rearrangement joins TRBV5-6 to TRBJ2-6, with 8 bases aligning to TRBD1. Germline V gene lookup returns CDR1 SGHDT and CDR2 YYEEEE. The CDR3 is 17 amino acids. DNA of the CDR3: TGCGCCAGCAGCCAGGCCCAGGGGGCTGAAGGGGCCAACGTCCTGACTTTC. It translates to CASSQAQGAEGANVLTF.